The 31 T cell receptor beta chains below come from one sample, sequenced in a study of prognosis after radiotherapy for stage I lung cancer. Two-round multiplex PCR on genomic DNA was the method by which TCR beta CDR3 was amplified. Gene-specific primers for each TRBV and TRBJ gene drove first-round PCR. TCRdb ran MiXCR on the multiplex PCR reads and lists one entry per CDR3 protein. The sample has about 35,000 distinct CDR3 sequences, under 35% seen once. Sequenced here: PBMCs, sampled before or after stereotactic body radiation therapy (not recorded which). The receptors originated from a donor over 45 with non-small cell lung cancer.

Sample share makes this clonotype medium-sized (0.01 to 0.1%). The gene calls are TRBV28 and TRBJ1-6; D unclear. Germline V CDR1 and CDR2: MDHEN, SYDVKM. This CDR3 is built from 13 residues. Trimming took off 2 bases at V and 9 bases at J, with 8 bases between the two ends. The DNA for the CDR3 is TGTGCCAGCAGTTTAACCAGGTTTTCACCCCTCCACTTT. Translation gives CASSLTRFSPLHF.

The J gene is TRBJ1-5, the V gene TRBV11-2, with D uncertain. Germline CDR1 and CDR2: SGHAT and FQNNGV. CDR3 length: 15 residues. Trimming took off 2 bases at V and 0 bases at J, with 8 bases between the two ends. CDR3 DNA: TGTGCCAGCAGCTTACACGCGGATAGCAATCAGCCCCAGCATTTT. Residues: CASSLHADSNQPQHF.

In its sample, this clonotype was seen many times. The CDR3 nucleotides read TGTGCCAGCAGTTACGGAGAGCCGGGACTAGCGGGGGGGAGCTCCTACAATGAGCAGTTCTTC. It codes for CASSYGEPGLAGGSSYNEQFF. The V gene is TRBV6-2 or TRBV6-3, the J gene TRBJ2-1; TRBD2 matches 16 bases. The CDR3 consists of 21 residues. Trimming cost V 2 bases and J 0 bases; bases outside gene matches: 10. Germline V gene lookup returns CDR1 MNHEY and CDR2 SVGEGT.

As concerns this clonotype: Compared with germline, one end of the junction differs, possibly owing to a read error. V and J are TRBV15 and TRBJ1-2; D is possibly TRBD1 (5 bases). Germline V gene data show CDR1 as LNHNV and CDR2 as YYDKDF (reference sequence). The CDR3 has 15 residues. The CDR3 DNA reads TGTGCCATCAGCAGAGATCTGATTGGAACAGGCGGCTACACCTTC. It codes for CAISRDLIGTGGYTF.

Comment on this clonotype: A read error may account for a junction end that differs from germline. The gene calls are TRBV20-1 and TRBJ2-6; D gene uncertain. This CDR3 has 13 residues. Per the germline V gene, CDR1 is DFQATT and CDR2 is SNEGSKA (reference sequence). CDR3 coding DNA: TGCAGTGCTCTAGGATCTGGGGTCAACGTCCTGACTTTC. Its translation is CSALGSGVNVLTF.

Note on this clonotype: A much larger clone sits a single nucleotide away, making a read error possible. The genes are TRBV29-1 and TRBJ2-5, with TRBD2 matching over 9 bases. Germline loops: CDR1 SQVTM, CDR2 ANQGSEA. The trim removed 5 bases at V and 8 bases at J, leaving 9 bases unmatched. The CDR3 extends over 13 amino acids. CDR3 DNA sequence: TGCAGCGTTCAAGCGGGGGGTCAGGATACCCAGTACTTC. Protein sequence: CSVQAGGQDTQYF. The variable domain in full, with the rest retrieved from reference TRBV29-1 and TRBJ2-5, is SAVISQKPSRDICQRGTSLTIQCQVDSQVTMMFWYRQQPGQSLTLIATANQGSEATYESGFVIDKFPISRPNLTFSTLTVSNMSPEDSSIYLCSVQAGGQDTQYFGPGTRLLVL.

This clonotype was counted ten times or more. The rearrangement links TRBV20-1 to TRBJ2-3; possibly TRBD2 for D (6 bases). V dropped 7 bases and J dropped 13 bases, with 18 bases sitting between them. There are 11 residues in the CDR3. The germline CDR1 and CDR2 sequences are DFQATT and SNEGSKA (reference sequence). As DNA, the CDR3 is TGCAGTGGCGAAGGGACTTTCTACAAGTATTTT. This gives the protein CSGEGTFYKYF.

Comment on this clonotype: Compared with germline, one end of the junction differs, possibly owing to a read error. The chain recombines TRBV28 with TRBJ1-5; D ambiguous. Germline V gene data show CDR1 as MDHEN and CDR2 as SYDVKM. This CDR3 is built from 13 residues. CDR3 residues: CASSPTRDQPKNF. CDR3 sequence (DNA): TGTGCCAGCAGCCCGACGAGAGATCAGCCCAAGAATTTT.

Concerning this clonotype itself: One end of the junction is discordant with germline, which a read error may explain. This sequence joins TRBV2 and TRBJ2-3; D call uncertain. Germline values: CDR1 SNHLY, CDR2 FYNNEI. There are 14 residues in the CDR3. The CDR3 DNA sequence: TGTGCCAGCAGTAATGGCTCGGTCACAGATACGCAGTATTTC. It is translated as CASSNGSVTDTQYF.

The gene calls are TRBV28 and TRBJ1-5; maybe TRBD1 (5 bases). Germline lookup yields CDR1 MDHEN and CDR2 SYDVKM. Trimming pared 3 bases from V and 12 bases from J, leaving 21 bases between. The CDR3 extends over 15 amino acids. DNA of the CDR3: TGTGCCAGCAGTTTTTCTGGGGCGCAGATTCAGAACCAGCATTTT. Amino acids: CASSFSGAQIQNQHF.

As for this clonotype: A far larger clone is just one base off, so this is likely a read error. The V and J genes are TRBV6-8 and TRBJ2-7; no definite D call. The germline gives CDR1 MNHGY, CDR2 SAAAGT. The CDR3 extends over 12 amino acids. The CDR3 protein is CVSTGELYEQYF. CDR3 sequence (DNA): TGTGTCAGCACTGGGGAACTCTACGAGCAGTACTTC.

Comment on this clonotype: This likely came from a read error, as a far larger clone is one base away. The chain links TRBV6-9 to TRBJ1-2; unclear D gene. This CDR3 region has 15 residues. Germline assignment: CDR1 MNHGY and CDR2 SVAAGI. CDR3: CSSSYDTDRFYGYTF. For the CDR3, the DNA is TGTTCCAGCAGTTACGACACAGACCGATTCTATGGCTACACCTTC.

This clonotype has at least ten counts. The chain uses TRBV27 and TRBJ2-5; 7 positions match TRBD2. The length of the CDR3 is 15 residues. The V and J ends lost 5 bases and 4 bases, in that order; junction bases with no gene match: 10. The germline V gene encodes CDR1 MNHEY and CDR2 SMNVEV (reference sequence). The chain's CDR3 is CASSLRGLVGETQYF. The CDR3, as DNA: TGTGCCAGCAGTCTCCGAGGACTAGTGGGAGAGACCCAGTACTTC.

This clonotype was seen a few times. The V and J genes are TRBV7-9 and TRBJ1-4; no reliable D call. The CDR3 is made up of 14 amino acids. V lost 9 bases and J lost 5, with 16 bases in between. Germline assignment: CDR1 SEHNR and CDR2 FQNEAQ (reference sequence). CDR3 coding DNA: TGTGCCAGTGGACTGGTACAGATAAATGAAAAACTGTTTTTT. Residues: CASGLVQINEKLFF.

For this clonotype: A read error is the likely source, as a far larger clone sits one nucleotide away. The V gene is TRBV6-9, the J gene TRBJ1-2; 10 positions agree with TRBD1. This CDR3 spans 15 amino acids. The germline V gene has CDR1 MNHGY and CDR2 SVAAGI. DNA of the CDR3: TGTGTCAGCAGCCCAAGGGACAGGGGAAACTATGGCTACACCTTC. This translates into CVSSPRDRGNYGYTF.

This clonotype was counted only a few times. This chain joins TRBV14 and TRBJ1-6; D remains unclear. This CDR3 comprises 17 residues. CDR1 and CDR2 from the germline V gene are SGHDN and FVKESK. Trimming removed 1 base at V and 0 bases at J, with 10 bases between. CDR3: CASSQVTGSSYNSPLHF. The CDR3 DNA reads TGTGCCAGCAGCCAAGTCACCGGGAGCTCCTATAATTCACCCCTCCACTTT.

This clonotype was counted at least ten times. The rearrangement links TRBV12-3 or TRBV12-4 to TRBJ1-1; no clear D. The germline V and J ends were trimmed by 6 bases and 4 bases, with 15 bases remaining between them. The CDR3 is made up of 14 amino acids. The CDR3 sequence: CASRSPAGSTEAFF. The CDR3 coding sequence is TGTGCCAGCAGGTCTCCAGCGGGCTCCACTGAAGCTTTCTTT.

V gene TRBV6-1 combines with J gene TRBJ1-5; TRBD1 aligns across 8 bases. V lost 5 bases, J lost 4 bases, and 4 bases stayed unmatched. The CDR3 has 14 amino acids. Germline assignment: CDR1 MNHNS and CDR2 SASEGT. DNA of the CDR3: TGTGCCAGCAGTAGGGACAGGTTAAATCAGCCCCAGCATTTT. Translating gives CASSRDRLNQPQHF.

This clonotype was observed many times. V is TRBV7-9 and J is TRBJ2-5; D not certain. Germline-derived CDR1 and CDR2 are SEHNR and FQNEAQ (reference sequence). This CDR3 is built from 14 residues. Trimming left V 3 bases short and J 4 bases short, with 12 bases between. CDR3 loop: CASSFLTSRETQYF. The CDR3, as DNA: TGTGCCAGCAGCTTTTTGACCTCCCGAGAGACCCAGTACTTC.

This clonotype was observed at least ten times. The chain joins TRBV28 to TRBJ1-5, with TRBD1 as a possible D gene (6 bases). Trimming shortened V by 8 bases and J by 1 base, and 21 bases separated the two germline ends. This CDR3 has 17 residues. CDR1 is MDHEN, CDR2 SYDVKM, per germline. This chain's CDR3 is CASGPTGYQRSNQPQHF. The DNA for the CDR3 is TGTGCCAGCGGCCCAACAGGGTACCAAAGGAGCAATCAGCCCCAGCATTTT.

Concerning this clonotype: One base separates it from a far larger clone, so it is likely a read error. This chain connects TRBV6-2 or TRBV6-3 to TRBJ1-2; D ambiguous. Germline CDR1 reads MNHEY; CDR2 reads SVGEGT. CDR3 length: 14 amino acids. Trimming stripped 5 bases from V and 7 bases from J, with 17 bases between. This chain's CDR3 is CASSQEQWAGGYTF. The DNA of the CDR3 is TGTGCCAGCAGTCAAGAACAGTGGGCCGGTGGCTACACCTTC.

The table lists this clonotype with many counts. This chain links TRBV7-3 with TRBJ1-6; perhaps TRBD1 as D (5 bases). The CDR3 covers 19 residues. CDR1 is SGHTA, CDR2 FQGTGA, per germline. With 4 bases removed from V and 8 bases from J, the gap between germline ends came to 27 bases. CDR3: CASSSKGASGSVNDSPLHF. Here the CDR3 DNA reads TGTGCCAGCAGCTCTAAAGGGGCCTCGGGGTCCGTTAACGATTCACCCCTCCACTTT.

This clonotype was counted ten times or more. In DNA form, the CDR3 reads TGTGCCAGCAGTGAAGGGGTCGCGGAGGGAGATACGCAGTATTTT. Translated, it gives CASSEGVAEGDTQYF. The rearrangement links TRBV6-1 to TRBJ2-3, with D perhaps TRBD2 (6 bases). The CDR3 consists of 15 residues. The germline V gene has CDR1 MNHNS and CDR2 SASEGT. V was pared by 1 base and J by 5 bases, with 13 bases between.

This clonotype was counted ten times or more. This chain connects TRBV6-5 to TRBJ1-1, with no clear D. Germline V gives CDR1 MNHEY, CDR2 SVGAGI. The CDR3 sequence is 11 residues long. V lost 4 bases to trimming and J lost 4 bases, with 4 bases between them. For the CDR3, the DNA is TGTGCCAGCAGTTTCGGCACTGAAGCTTTCTTT. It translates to CASSFGTEAFF.

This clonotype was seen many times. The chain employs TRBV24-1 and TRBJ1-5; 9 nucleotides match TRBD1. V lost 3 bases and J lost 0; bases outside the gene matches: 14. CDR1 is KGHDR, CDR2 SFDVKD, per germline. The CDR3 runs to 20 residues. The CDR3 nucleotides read TGTGCCACCAGTGATCCTCCGAGGACAGGGGACATATATAGCAATCAGCCCCAGCATTTT. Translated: CATSDPPRTGDIYSNQPQHF.

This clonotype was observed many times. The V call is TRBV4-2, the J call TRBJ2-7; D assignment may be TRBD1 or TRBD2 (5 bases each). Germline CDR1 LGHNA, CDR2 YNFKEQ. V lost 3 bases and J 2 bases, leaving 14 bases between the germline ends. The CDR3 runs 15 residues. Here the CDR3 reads CASSQAGRAPYEQYF. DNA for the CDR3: TGTGCCAGCAGCCAGGCAGGGAGAGCCCCCTACGAGCAGTACTTC.

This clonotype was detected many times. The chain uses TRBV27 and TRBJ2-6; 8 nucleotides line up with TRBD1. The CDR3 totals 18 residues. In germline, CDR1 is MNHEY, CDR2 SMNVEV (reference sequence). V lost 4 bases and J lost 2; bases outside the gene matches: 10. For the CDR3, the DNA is TGTGCCAGCAGTTCCGGGACAGGATACTTTACTGGGGCCAACGTCCTGACTTTC. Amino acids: CASSSGTGYFTGANVLTF.

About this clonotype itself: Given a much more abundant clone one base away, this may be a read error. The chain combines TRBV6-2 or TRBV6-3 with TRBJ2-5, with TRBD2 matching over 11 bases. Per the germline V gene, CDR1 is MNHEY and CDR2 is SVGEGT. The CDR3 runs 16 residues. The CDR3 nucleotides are TGTGCCAGCATTTACCTAGCGGGGGGCCTAACAGGGACCCAGTACTTC. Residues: CASIYLAGGLTGTQYF.

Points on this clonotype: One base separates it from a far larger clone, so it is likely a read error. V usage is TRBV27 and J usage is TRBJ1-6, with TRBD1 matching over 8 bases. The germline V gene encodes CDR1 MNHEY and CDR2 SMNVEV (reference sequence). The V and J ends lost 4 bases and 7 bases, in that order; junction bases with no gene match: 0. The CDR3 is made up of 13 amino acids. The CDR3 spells CASSWTGNSPLHF. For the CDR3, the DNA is TGTGCCAGCAGTTGGACAGGGAATTCACCCCTCCACTTT.

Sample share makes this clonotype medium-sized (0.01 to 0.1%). The CDR3 DNA is TGTGCCAGCACCCTAGGGACAGGGAGGTACGAGCAGTACTTC. This encodes CASTLGTGRYEQYF. The V call is TRBV12-3 or TRBV12-4, the J call TRBJ2-7; the match to TRBD1 covers 9 bases. CDR3 length: 14 amino acids. The J segment lost 4 bases and the V segment lost 7 bases, leaving 8 bases of the junction unmatched.

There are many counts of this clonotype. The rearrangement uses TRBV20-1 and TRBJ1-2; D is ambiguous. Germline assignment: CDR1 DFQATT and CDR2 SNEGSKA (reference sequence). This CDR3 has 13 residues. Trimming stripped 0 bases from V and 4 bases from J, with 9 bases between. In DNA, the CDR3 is TGCAGTGCTAGAGATGAGGGAACCTATGGCTACACCTTC. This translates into CSARDEGTYGYTF.